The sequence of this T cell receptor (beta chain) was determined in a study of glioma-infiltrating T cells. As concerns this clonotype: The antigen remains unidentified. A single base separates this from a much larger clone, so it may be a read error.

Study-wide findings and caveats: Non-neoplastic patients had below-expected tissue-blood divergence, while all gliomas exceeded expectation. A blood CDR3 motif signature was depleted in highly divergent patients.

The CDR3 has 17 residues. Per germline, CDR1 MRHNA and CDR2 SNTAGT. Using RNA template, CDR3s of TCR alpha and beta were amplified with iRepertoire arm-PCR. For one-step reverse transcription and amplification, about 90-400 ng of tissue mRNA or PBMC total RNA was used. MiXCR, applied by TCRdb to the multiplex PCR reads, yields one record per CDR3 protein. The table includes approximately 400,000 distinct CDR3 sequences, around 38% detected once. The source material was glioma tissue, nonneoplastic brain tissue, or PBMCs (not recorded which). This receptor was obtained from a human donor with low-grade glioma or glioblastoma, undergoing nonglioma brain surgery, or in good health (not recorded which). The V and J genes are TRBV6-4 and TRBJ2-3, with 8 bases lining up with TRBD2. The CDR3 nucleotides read TGTGCCAGCAGTTACTCTTGCAGCGGGAGACGGGCAGATACGCAGTATTTT. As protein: CASSYSCSGRRADTQYF.